This T cell receptor (beta chain) came from a study of blood T cells in healthy people across ages. PBMCs were isolated at a quantity of at least 6 million per sample. This CDR3 comprises 15 residues. V lost 1 base and J lost 1, with 7 bases in between. Germline lookup yields CDR1 SGHDN and CDR2 FVKESK. Combining a sample-barcoded 5' primer with a J-beta primer mix, a second PCR ran for roughly 6 to 11 cycles. TCRdb used MiXCR to reprocess the 5' RACE reads, holding one entry per CDR3 protein. The top ten hold about 10% of the sample, which has approximately 960,000 distinct CDR3 sequences, about 28% seen once. This sample was shared with a second study, whose subject was T cells of mothers and their children.

Sequenced material: blood. The V gene is TRBV14, the J gene TRBJ2-2; a weak D match, TRBD2 (6 bases). This receptor was obtained from a woman aged 40 to 50 in good health. The CDR3 coding sequence is TGTGCCAGCAGCCAAGCCGGGGGGAACACCGGGGAGCTGTTTTTT. Translated, it gives CASSQAGGNTGELFF.